What follows are 30 T cell receptor beta chains derived from one specimen sequenced in a study of T cell changes during pregnancy in multiple sclerosis. The repertoire was sequenced with immunoSEQ multiplex PCR; TCRdb's copy has only in-frame clones and lacks some. Seen here are some 20,000 clones, around 89% observed once, and the top ten hold 1.3%. The sequenced sample was CD4+ T cells from peripheral blood mononuclear cells, obtained in the first trimester of pregnancy. These receptors all come from a female donor in good health, enrolled as a control in a pregnancy study.

A few counts support this clone. This chain uses TRBV9 with TRBJ1-2; no definite D call. The CDR3 contains 14 residues. V dropped 0 bases and J dropped 7 bases, with 13 bases sitting between them. The V gene's germline CDR1 is SGDLS and CDR2 YYNGEE. The CDR3: CASSVGPRGSGYTF. Here the CDR3 DNA reads TGTGCCAGCAGCGTAGGGCCCAGAGGTTCTGGCTACACCTTC.

This chain links TRBV29-1 with TRBJ2-2; 7 positions match TRBD1. Trimming at V came to 8 bases and at J to 2 bases, leaving 5 bases not matched to a gene. This CDR3 contains 13 residues. Germline lookup yields CDR1 SQVTM and CDR2 ANQGSEA. In DNA, the CDR3 is TGCAGCACGCGACAGGGTAACACCGGGGAGCTGTTTTTT. Its protein is CSTRQGNTGELFF.

The genes are TRBV19 and TRBJ2-2; possible D gene TRBD2, 6 bases. This CDR3 contains 16 residues. Trimming took off 3 bases at V and 6 bases at J, with 17 bases between the two ends. Germline assignment: CDR1 LNHDA and CDR2 SQIVND (reference sequence). CDR3 region: CASSILAGPLAGELFF. The CDR3 bases are TGTGCCAGTAGTATTCTGGCGGGGCCTCTGGCCGGGGAGCTGTTTTTT.

The chain couples TRBV28 to TRBJ1-2; D is unresolved. This CDR3 is 14 amino acids long. V was pared by 3 bases and J by 0 bases, with 8 bases between. Germline V gene data show CDR1 as MDHEN and CDR2 as SYDVKM. The CDR3 bases are TGTGCCAGCAGTTTGACGGGTGCTAACTATGGCTACACCTTC. Translating it yields CASSLTGANYGYTF.

Only one count was recorded for this clone. This chain joins TRBV10-3 and TRBJ1-3, with 9 positions matching TRBD1. V shed 2 bases, J shed 4 bases, and the junction held 3 bases outside the gene matches. Germline assignment: CDR1 ENHRY and CDR2 SYGVKD. CDR3 length: 15 amino acids. The DNA of the CDR3 is TGTGCCATCAGTGAGAGGACAGGGGCGGGAAACACCATATATTTT. It specifies CAISERTGAGNTIYF.

The chain links TRBV20-1 to TRBJ1-2, with D possibly being TRBD1 (5 bases). The CDR3 contains 9 residues. The germline V gene has CDR1 DFQATT and CDR2 SNEGSKA (reference sequence). V lost 8 bases and J 8 bases, leaving 9 bases between the germline ends. As DNA, the CDR3 is TGCAGTATCAGGGCCGGCTACACCTTC. This encodes CSIRAGYTF.

V gene TRBV7-2 combines with J gene TRBJ1-1; a possible D gene is TRBD1 (5 bases). This CDR3 comprises 14 residues. V was clipped by 8 bases and J by 1 base, with 14 bases between them. Germline lookup yields CDR1 SGHTA and CDR2 FQGNSA. CDR3 coding DNA: TGTGCCAGCTCTGGTTCGACAGCGAACACTGAAGCTTTCTTT. Protein sequence: CASSGSTANTEAFF. Combining the CDR3 with reference TRBV7-2 and TRBJ1-1 gives the whole variable domain GAGVSQSPSNKVTEKGKDVELRCDPISGHTALYWYRQSLGQGLEFLIYFQGNSAPDKSGLPSDRFSAERTGGSVSTLTIQRTQQEDSAVYLCASSGSTANTEAFFGQGTRLTVV.

The CDR3, as DNA: TGCGCCAGCAGCGGAGGGACAGGGACAAGCTCTGGAAACACCATATATTTT. It codes for CASSGGTGTSSGNTIYF. The rearrangement links TRBV5-1 to TRBJ1-3, with TRBD1 matching 9 bases. From germline, CDR1 is SGHRS and CDR2 YFSETQ. The V segment lost 4 bases and the J segment 0 bases; nucleotides outside the gene matches: 8. This CDR3 region has 17 residues. The variable domain in full, completed from reference TRBV5-1 and TRBJ1-3, reads KAGVTQTPRYLIKTRGQQVTLSCSPISGHRSVSWYQQTPGQGLQFLFEYFSETQRNKGNFPGRFSGRQFSNSRSEMNVSTLELGDSALYLCASSGGTGTSSGNTIYFGEGSWLTVV.

V gene TRBV2 combines with J gene TRBJ2-3, with D tentatively TRBD2 (6 bases). Germline CDR1 and CDR2: SNHLY and FYNNEI. This CDR3 has 15 residues. Trimming took off 3 bases at V and 2 bases at J, with 12 bases between the two ends. DNA for the CDR3: TGTGCCAGCAGTGACCAAGGGACTTACACAGATACGCAGTATTTT. It translates to CASSDQGTYTDTQYF.

This chain connects TRBV5-5 to TRBJ2-3; 9 nucleotides agree with TRBD2. V lost 0 bases and J lost 1; bases outside the gene matches: 3. The CDR3 covers 16 residues. Germline V CDR1 and CDR2: SGHKS, YYEKEE (reference sequence). The CDR3 region is CASSLAPSGGTDTQYF. In nucleotides, the CDR3 is TGTGCCAGCAGCTTGGCCCCTAGCGGGGGCACAGATACGCAGTATTTT.

This chain links TRBV7-2 with TRBJ2-3, with TRBD2 matching 16 bases. V was clipped by 5 bases and J by 0 bases; unmatched bases: 8. This CDR3 is 19 amino acids long. Germline CDR1 SGHTA, CDR2 FQGNSA. CDR3 in DNA: TGTGCCAGCAGCCACCGGGGACTAGCGGGGGGGACTAGCACAGATACGCAGTATTTT. Translation gives CASSHRGLAGGTSTDTQYF.

This clone was seen a single time. V and J are TRBV5-4 and TRBJ2-7; 7 nucleotides align to TRBD1. This CDR3 contains 14 residues. Germline trimming cut 2 bases from V and 3 bases from J; bases unmatched to any gene: 5. Germline loops: CDR1 SGHNT, CDR2 YYREEE (reference sequence). The CDR3 DNA follows: TGTGCCAGCAGCTTTGACAGGGCGGGCTACGAGCAGTACTTC. It is translated as CASSFDRAGYEQYF.

The chain joins TRBV7-9 to TRBJ1-1; possible D gene TRBD1, 6 bases. V gave up 1 base and J gave up 4 bases, with 10 bases separating them. Germline V gives CDR1 SEHNR, CDR2 FQNEAQ (reference sequence). The CDR3 sequence is 14 residues long. CDR3 loop: CASSLDRVTTEAFF. Written as DNA, the CDR3 is TGTGCCAGCAGCTTAGACAGGGTGACCACTGAAGCTTTCTTT.

The chain carries TRBV6-5 and TRBJ1-5; TRBD1 might be the D (5 bases). The CDR3 covers 16 residues. V lost 0 bases to trimming and J lost 3 bases, with 12 bases between them. Germline CDR1 is MNHEY and CDR2 is SVGAGI. The CDR3 is CASSYSYAGPNQPQHF. Here the CDR3 DNA reads TGTGCCAGCAGTTACTCATACGCGGGACCCAATCAGCCCCAGCATTTT.

The DNA of the CDR3 is TGTGCCAGCAGTGAAGACGAAGATAGCGGCATCACCGGGGAGCTGTTTTTT. This encodes CASSEDEDSGITGELFF. V usage is TRBV6-1 and J usage is TRBJ2-2, with TRBD2 as a possible D gene (6 bases). CDR1 is MNHNS, CDR2 SASEGT, per germline. The CDR3 spans 17 residues. The V gene lost 1 base and the J gene lost 4 bases, with 16 bases spanning the gap.

The rearrangement joins TRBV7-6 to TRBJ2-7; D unresolved. The CDR3 length is 15 residues. The germline V gene has CDR1 SGHVS and CDR2 FNYEAQ. The V and J ends lost 1 base and 3 bases respectively, with 13 bases between them. CDR3 nucleotides: TGTGCCAGCAGCTTAGAACACAGACCCCTCTACGAGCAGTACTTC. Translated, it gives CASSLEHRPLYEQYF.

V gene TRBV7-8 combines with J gene TRBJ2-3, with TRBD2 identical over 10 bases. Germline V CDR1 and CDR2: SGHVS, FQNEAQ. The J segment lost 7 bases and the V segment lost 1 base, leaving 17 bases of the junction unmatched. The CDR3 extends over 19 amino acids. This chain's CDR3 is CASSLEGLAGAQPSYTQYF. The CDR3 DNA follows: TGTGCCAGCAGCTTAGAGGGGCTAGCGGGGGCGCAACCTAGCTATACGCAGTATTTT. Together with reference TRBV7-8 and TRBJ2-3, the CDR3 gives the full variable domain: GAGVSQSPRYKVAKRGQDVALRCDPISGHVSLFWYQQALGQGPEFLTYFQNEAQLDKSGLPSDRFFAERPEGSVSTLKIQRTQQEDSAVYLCASSLEGLAGAQPSYTQYFGPGTRLTVL.

The genes are TRBV18 and TRBJ1-1; possible D gene TRBD1, 6 bases. The germline gives CDR1 KGHSH, CDR2 LQKENI. The V and J ends lost 1 base and 0 bases respectively, with 12 bases between them. This CDR3 is built from 16 residues. The CDR3 here is CASSPLPQGVNTEAFF. CDR3 DNA sequence: TGTGCCAGCTCACCACTTCCACAGGGTGTGAACACTGAAGCTTTCTTT.

The rearrangement links TRBV7-7 to TRBJ2-1; 7 nucleotides align to TRBD2. The J segment lost 10 bases and the V segment lost 5 bases, leaving 17 bases of the junction unmatched. Germline CDR1 SSHAT, CDR2 FNYEAQ (reference sequence). CDR3 length: 16 amino acids. CDR3 DNA: TGTGCCAGCAGCCTCATGGAGGGAGGGCCGGCAGGAGAGCAGTTCTTC. Translating it yields CASSLMEGGPAGEQFF.

Only a few counts were recorded for this clone. The gene calls are TRBV2 and TRBJ1-1; D remains unclear. The CDR3 is 13 residues long. Germline CDR1 and CDR2: SNHLY and FYNNEI. V dropped 4 bases and J dropped 1 base, with 7 bases sitting between them. CDR3 sequence: CASSGHPNTEAFF. DNA of the CDR3: TGTGCCAGCAGTGGACACCCGAACACTGAAGCTTTCTTT.

The chain employs TRBV2 and TRBJ2-3; D might be TRBD2 (6 bases). CDR1 is SNHLY, CDR2 FYNNEI, per germline. This CDR3 comprises 15 residues. Trimming cost V 3 bases and J 0 bases, with 10 bases left between them. The CDR3 loop is CASSDGGTSTDTQYF. CDR3 in DNA: TGTGCCAGCAGTGATGGTGGGACTAGCACAGATACGCAGTATTTT. Combining the CDR3 with reference TRBV2 and TRBJ2-3 gives the whole variable domain EPEVTQTPSHQVTQMGQEVILRCVPISNHLYFYWYRQILGQKVEFLVSFYNNEISEKSEIFDDQFSVERPDGSNFTLKIRSTKLEDSAMYFCASSDGGTSTDTQYFGPGTRLTVL.

This chain connects TRBV18 to TRBJ2-7; 11 positions match TRBD1. V gave up 3 bases and J gave up 6 bases; unmatched junction bases: 4. The CDR3 is 14 residues long. Germline values: CDR1 KGHSH, CDR2 LQKENI. CDR3 residues: CASSPGQGAGEQYF. CDR3 coding DNA: TGTGCCAGCTCACCCGGACAGGGGGCCGGCGAGCAGTACTTC.

The chain's CDR3 is CAWSGQYYGYTF. The CDR3 DNA follows: TGTGCCTGGAGTGGACAGTACTATGGCTACACCTTC. The genes are TRBV30 and TRBJ1-2; TRBD1 is a possible D gene (5 bases). V lost 1 base and J lost 3, with 6 bases in between. There are 12 residues in the CDR3. Looked up from germline, CDR1 is GTSNPN and CDR2 is SVGIG (reference sequence).

This clone turned up a few times. The chain has TRBV7-6 and TRBJ2-7; no clear D gene. V lost 0 bases and J 0 bases, leaving 3 bases between the germline ends. The CDR3 is made up of 13 amino acids. Germline assignment: CDR1 SGHVS and CDR2 FNYEAQ. CDR3 in DNA: TGTGCCAGCAGCTTAGCTAGCTCCTACGAGCAGTACTTC. Its protein product is CASSLASSYEQYF.

The chain links TRBV6-6 to TRBJ1-5, with 8 bases that match TRBD1. CDR1 and CDR2 (germline): MNHNY, SVGAGI (reference sequence). The CDR3 totals 15 residues. Trimming cost V 2 bases and J 5 bases; bases outside gene matches: 5. CDR3: CASSYAQGAYQPQHF. The CDR3 DNA reads TGTGCCAGCAGTTACGCTCAGGGGGCATATCAGCCCCAGCATTTT.

V and J are TRBV7-2 and TRBJ2-7; D might be TRBD2 (5 bases). The CDR3 runs 14 residues. Trimming pared 5 bases from V and 3 bases from J, leaving 14 bases between. Germline loops: CDR1 SGHTA, CDR2 FQGNSA. This CDR3 reads CASSQQRAHYEQYF. DNA for the CDR3: TGTGCCAGCAGCCAACAGAGGGCTCACTACGAGCAGTACTTC.

This sequence joins TRBV7-2 and TRBJ1-2; a weak D match, TRBD1 (6 bases). Per the germline V gene, CDR1 is SGHTA and CDR2 is FQGNSA. The CDR3 runs 14 residues. Deletions cut 1 base from V and 3 bases from J, with 9 bases between. The CDR3 DNA follows: TGTGCCAGCAGCTTAGAACCAGGGGACTATGGCTACACCTTC. It translates to CASSLEPGDYGYTF.

The chain's CDR3 is CAWSWDRGNTEAFF. DNA for the CDR3: TGTGCCTGGAGTTGGGATAGGGGGAACACTGAAGCTTTCTTT. J is TRBJ1-1 and V is TRBV30; TRBD1 might be the D (5 bases). CDR3 size: 14 residues. V dropped 2 bases and J dropped 1 base, with 11 bases sitting between them. Per germline, CDR1 GTSNPN and CDR2 SVGIG (reference sequence).

The chain couples TRBV9 to TRBJ2-1; TRBD2 matches 7 bases. The trim removed 0 bases at V and 0 bases at J, leaving 18 bases unmatched. CDR3 length: 21 residues. CDR1 and CDR2 (germline): SGDLS, YYNGEE. CDR3 sequence reads: CASSVERGGNNHLSSYNEQFF. CDR3 coding DNA: TGTGCCAGCAGCGTAGAACGCGGGGGAAATAATCACTTGAGCTCCTACAATGAGCAGTTCTTC.

The chain joins TRBV7-2 to TRBJ2-7, with D uncertain. Per the germline V gene, CDR1 is SGHTA and CDR2 is FQGNSA. The CDR3 spans 12 residues. V was shortened by 4 bases and J by 0 bases, with 4 bases between the two germline ends. The CDR3 DNA follows: TGTGCCAGCAGCTATAGCTCCTACGAGCAGTACTTC. Translating it yields CASSYSSYEQYF.